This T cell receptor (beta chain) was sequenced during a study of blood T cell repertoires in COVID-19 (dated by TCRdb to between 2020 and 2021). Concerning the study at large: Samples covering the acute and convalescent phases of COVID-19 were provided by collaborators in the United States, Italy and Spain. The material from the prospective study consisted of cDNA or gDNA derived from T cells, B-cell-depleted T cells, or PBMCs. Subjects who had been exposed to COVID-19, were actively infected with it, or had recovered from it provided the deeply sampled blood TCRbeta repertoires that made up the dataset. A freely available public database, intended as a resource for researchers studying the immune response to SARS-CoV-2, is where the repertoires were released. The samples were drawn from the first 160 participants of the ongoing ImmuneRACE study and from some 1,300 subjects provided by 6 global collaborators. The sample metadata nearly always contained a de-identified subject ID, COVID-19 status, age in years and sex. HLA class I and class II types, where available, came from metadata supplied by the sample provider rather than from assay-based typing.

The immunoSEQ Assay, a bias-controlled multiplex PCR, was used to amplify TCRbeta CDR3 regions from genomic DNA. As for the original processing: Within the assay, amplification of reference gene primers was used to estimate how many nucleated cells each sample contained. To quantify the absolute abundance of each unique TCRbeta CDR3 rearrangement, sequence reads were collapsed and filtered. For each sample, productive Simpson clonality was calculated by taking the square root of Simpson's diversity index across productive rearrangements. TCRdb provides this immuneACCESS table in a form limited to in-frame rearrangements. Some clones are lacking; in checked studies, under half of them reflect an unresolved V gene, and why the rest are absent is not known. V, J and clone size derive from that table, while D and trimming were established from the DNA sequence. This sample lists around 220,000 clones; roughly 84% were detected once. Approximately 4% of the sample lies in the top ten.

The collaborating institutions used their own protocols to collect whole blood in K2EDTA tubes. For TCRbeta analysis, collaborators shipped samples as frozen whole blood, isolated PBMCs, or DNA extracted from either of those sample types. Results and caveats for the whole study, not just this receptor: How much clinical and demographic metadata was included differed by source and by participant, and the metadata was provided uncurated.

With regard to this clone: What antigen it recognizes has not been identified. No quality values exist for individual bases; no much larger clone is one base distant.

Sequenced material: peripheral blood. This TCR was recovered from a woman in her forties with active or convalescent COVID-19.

The CDR3 region has the sequence CASSFTGQGGNQPQHF. The nucleotide sequence reads TGTGCCAGCAGTTTTACCGGACAGGGCGGCAATCAGCCCCAGCATTTT. The chain was built from TRBV27 and TRBJ1-5; TRBD1 matches 8 bases in the middle. Relative to germline, V is missing 3 bases and J is missing 2 bases, with 6 bases of the junction outside any gene match. From cysteine to phenylalanine, the CDR3 is 16 amino acids long. CDR3 DNA is the only sequence kept; it has 48 bases, read in frame from the first base. The germline V gene (reference sequence) supplies CDR1 MNHEY and CDR2 SMNVEV.